This TCR beta chain originates from a study of blood T cell repertoires in COVID-19. Across the study: Nucleic acid was either cDNA or gDNA, and it came from T cells, B-cell-depleted T cells, or PBMCs.

The V end lost 5 bases, the J end lost 7 bases, and 12 bases lay between the germline ends. The length of the CDR3 is 12 residues. The germline CDR1 and CDR2 sequences are WSHSY and SAAADI. The table came from immunoSEQ multiplex PCR; TCRdb's copy has only in-frame clones and leaves some out. This table holds around 400,000 clones, 87% found once. Seattle patient enrollment occurred during active infection, with longitudinal follow-up thereafter. V and J are TRBV10-2 and TRBJ2-7, with D perhaps matching TRBD1 (6 bases). This TCR was recovered from a woman aged 60-75 years with COVID-19, enrolled during active disease. Sequences were obtained from peripheral blood. CDR3: CASSLQGGEQYF. CDR3 in DNA: TGCGCCAGCAGTTTACAGGGTGGAGAGCAGTACTTC.